This T cell receptor beta chain was retrieved from a study of CD4 T cells in relation to SARS-CoV-2 and coronaviruses. Unexposed donor CD4+ T cells date from about 2010-2019, before the COVID-19 pandemic. Isolation of CD4+ T cells took place after less than 11 days in culture. Trimming took off 0 bases at V and 7 bases at J, with 13 bases between the two ends. CDR3 size: 14 residues. From germline, CDR1 is SEHNR and CDR2 FQNEAQ (reference sequence). Details on this clone: Its antigen is not identified.

Profiled with immunoSEQ multiplex PCR; TCRdb holds only in-frame clones, not every one. The sample contains under 25,000 clones, around 80% of which appear only once. The sample consisted of CD4+ T cells from PBMCs, cultured in vitro. The chain carries TRBV7-9 and TRBJ2-7; D may be TRBD2 (5 bases). This clonotype was sampled from a human donor in good health. CDR3 protein: CASSLATSFREQYF. In nucleotides, the CDR3 is TGTGCCAGCAGCTTAGCCACTAGTTTTAGGGAGCAGTACTTC.